This TCR beta chain was retrieved from a study of blood T cell repertoires in COVID-19. As for the study in general: Sources were T cells, B-cell-depleted T cells, or PBMCs; the material itself was cDNA or gDNA.

This clone was observed a few times. Authors' analysis steps: Estimation of nucleated cell counts relied on the amplification of reference gene primers. TCRdb's copy holds only in-frame clones and misses some; the assay was immunoSEQ multiplex PCR. V, J and clone size are taken as reported in that table, and D and trimming were inferred from the DNA itself. The sample includes some 260,000 clones, 65% to 80% seen only once; the top ten take over 3%. Germline lookup yields CDR1 LNHNV and CDR2 YYDKDF (reference sequence). Unmatched junction bases numbered 5, after V lost 2 bases and J lost 6 bases. There are 14 residues in the CDR3.

The rearrangement joins TRBV15 to TRBJ1-1, with TRBD1 matching over 8 bases. The clonotype comes from a middle-aged woman with active or convalescent COVID-19. Material for sequencing was peripheral blood. CDR3 protein: CATSRQGARAEAFF. The CDR3 nucleotides are TGTGCCACCAGCAGACAGGGGGCACGCGCTGAAGCTTTCTTT.